This T cell receptor beta chain was recovered during a study of monozygotic twins with inflammatory bowel disease. Study-level findings and limits: No single strong signal or clonotype associated with IBD was supported. Subtypes among T cells remained indistinguishable. Other individuals had fewer clonotypes in common with IBD patients than with healthy twins, especially with disease activity.

Remarks on this clonotype: Its antigen is undetermined.

cDNA was made in eight separate reactions per sample. Each CDR3 protein gets one entry in TCRdb, which reprocessed the 5' RACE reads and gives no DNA. The repertoire table contains about 300,000 distinct CDR3 sequences. Sequencing was done on a sample of blood. This clonotype was sampled from a human donor with ulcerative colitis or Crohn's disease, or a healthy co-twin of an affected twin (not recorded which).

CDR3 amino acids: CASSPEGFNEQFF. V and J are TRBV5-4 and TRBJ2-1. Germline CDR1 is SGHNT and CDR2 is YYREEE (reference sequence). The CDR3 sequence is 13 residues long.